This TCR beta chain comes out of a study of metastatic and nonmetastatic thyroid tumors. Notes on the study in general: Within blood and tumor, benign nodules reportedly had significantly lower TCR beta diversity than malignant thyroid tumors did.

Thyroid surgery was performed in patients who had received no treatment beforehand. Original processing notes: Variation in CDR3 across clinicopathological groups served as the basis for constructing a distant-metastasis classifier in papillary thyroid cancer. Through MiXCR, TCRdb re-clonotyped the PCR reads. What appears here as the V and J calls and clone size reflects TCRdb's work, not the paper's. The repertoire includes tens of thousands of clones, 20% to 30% of them detected once, and around 10% sits in the top ten. The CDR3 contains 16 residues. The germline V gene has CDR1 LGHNA and CDR2 YNFKEQ. Germline trimming cut 0 bases from V and 5 bases from J; bases unmatched to any gene: 8. This clone was seen a single time. Antigen unknown.

This chain joins TRBV4-2 and TRBJ2-7, with 9 bases fitting TRBD2. This clonotype was obtained from a female donor with papillary thyroid cancer or a benign thyroid nodule (not recorded which). Some clones in this sample may be carry-over from other donors' samples. Sequencing input: blood. This CDR3 reads CASSQDRSSGSHEQYF. The DNA for the CDR3 is TGTGCCAGCAGCCAAGATCGGAGTAGCGGGAGCCACGAGCAGTACTTC.